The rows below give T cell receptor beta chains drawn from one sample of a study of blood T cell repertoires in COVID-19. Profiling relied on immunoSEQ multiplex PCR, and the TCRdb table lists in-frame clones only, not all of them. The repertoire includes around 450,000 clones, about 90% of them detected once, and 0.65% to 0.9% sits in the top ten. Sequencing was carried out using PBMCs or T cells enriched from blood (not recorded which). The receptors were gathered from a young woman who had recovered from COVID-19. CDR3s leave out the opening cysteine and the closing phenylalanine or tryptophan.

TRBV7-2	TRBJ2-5	ASSFGTSGGKTQY
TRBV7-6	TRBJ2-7	ASSSPEERYEQY
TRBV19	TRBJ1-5	ASSRSFEEYQPQH
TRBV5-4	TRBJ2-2	ASSLASGGTTGELF
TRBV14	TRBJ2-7	ASSQDGMGRRAYEQY
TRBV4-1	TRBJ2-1	ASSQERSAVVAGADYNEQF
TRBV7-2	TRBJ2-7	ASSPQTSTEQY
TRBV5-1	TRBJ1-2	ASSPATEGYT
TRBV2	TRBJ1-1	ASSEDQTEAF
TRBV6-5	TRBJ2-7	ASSYDRAYEQY
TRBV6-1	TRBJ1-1	ASSEALRGMNTEAF
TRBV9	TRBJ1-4	ASGKGTGVTNEKLF
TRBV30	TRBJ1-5	AWSVSSGGNQPQH
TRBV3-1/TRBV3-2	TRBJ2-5	ASRGLAGQETQY
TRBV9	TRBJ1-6	ASSSRTGDSPLH
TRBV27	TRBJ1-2	ASSYGDTGYYGYT
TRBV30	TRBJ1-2	AWTLDTQGGYT
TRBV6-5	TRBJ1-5	ALTRGGLENQPQH
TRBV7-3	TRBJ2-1	ASSLNRGLGNEQF
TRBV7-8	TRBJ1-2	ASSETRDYGYT
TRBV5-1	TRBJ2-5	ASSSSLGQEETQY
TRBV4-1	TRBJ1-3	ASSQDGPGGTIY
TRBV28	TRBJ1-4	ASSSSDRVAEKLF
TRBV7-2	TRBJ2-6	ASSSQGLFGANVLT
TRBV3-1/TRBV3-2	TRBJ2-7	ARSHGGETSGAGQY
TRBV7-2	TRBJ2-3	ASSLVYSGGPEDTQY
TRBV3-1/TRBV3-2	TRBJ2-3	ASSHLQGGTDTQY
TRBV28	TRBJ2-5	ASSSPSGGRETQY
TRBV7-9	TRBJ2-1	ASSAGQGGGDEQF
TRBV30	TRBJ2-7	AWSVRSSRLFGEQY
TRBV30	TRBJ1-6	AYRLARDSNNSPLH
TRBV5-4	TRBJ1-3	ASSEDRERGNTIY
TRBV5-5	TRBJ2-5	ASSLTARAQETQY
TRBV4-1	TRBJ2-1	ASSQGSPYNEQF
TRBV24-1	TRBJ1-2	ATSDSDRRYGYT
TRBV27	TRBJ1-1	ASSSPQGARTEAF
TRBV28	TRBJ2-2	ASSPLGQGDTGELF
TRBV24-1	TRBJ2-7	AKTGTRSSYEQY
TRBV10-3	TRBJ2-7	AIQTTGMPYEQY
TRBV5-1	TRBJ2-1	ASSLEGRGGTYNEQF
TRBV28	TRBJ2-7	ASRGLYEQY
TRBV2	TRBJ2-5	ASSESRSQETQY
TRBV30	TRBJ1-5	AAGQAFRQPQH
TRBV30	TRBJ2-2	AWSNRAGGPAGELF